The 13 T cell receptor beta chains below were found in one sample sequenced in a study of cytomegalovirus exposure and HLA in healthy donors. The PCR made use of 60 Vbeta and 13 Jbeta primers. Produced via immunoSEQ multiplex PCR; TCRdb's table is partial and in-frame only. Of over 150,000 clones in the sample, roughly 76% were seen once. The sequencing sample was made of PBMCs. The receptors here all came from a woman aged 45 to 65 in good health and CMV-seronegative.

The rearrangement uses TRBV7-6 and TRBJ2-7, with D possibly matching TRBD2 (6 bases). Germline assignment: CDR1 SGHVS and CDR2 FNYEAQ. V lost 3 bases, J lost 3 bases, and 9 bases lay in between. This CDR3 has 13 amino acids. CDR3 residues: CASSFGGDYEQYF. CDR3 nucleotide sequence: TGTGCCAGCAGCTTTGGCGGGGACTACGAGCAGTACTTC.

V usage is TRBV2 and J usage is TRBJ2-1; 8 positions agree with TRBD1. Germline loops: CDR1 SNHLY, CDR2 FYNNEI. V was clipped by 3 bases and J by 7 bases; unmatched bases: 8. This CDR3 contains 15 residues. The CDR3 is CASSDRQGARNEQFF. For the CDR3, the DNA is TGTGCCAGCAGTGATCGTCAGGGGGCGAGAAATGAGCAGTTCTTC.

In the case of this clone: The same CDR3 arises from other DNA sequences in this sample as well. This chain joins TRBV27 and TRBJ2-7; D might be TRBD1 (6 bases). The CDR3 spans 14 residues. V was cut by 5 bases and J by 0 bases, with 11 bases left in between. Germline CDR1 is MNHEY and CDR2 is SMNVEV (reference sequence). The DNA for the CDR3 is TGTGCCAGCAGTCTCAGGGGTCCCTCCTACGAGCAGTACTTC. Translated, it gives CASSLRGPSYEQYF.

The chain links TRBV6-1 to TRBJ1-5; TRBD1 agrees at 7 bases. The V gene end was trimmed by 10 bases and the J gene end by 4 bases; junction bases not matched to a gene: 13. The CDR3 extends over 15 amino acids. Germline V gene sequence: CDR1 MNHNS, CDR2 SASEGT. The CDR3 loop reads CATGQGGRQNQPQHF. CDR3 nucleotides: TGTGCCACCGGGCAGGGGGGCAGGCAAAATCAGCCCCAGCATTTT.

The chain joins TRBV19 to TRBJ2-1; 9 nucleotides match TRBD2. CDR1 is LNHDA and CDR2 is SQIVND in the germline V gene (reference sequence). The CDR3 is 14 residues long. Trimming took 1 base from V and 10 from J; bases not matched to a gene: 5. The CDR3 DNA reads as TGTGCCAGTAGTATAGCAAGGCTAGCGGGAGAGCAGTTCTTC. Translation gives CASSIARLAGEQFF.

In its sample, this clone was seen once. A junction boundary mismatches the germline segment, possibly from a read error. This chain's CDR3 is CASRPPTGELLF. DNA for the CDR3: TGTGCCAGCAGACCTCCCACCGGGGAGCTGCTTTTT. This chain uses TRBV6-6 with TRBJ2-2; D may be TRBD2 (5 bases). Per the germline V gene, CDR1 is MNHNY and CDR2 is SVGAGI (reference sequence). CDR3 length: 12 residues.

The rearrangement joins TRBV5-6 to TRBJ1-5, with TRBD1 matching 7 bases. CDR1 and CDR2 (germline): SGHDT, YYEEEE. V dropped 2 bases and J dropped 7; count of bases not matched to a gene: 6. The CDR3 extends over 14 amino acids. The CDR3: CASSLKGGVQPQHF. CDR3 in DNA: TGTGCCAGCAGCTTAAAAGGGGGCGTGCAGCCCCAGCATTTT. The whole variable domain, filled in from reference TRBV5-6 and TRBJ1-5, reads DAGVTQSPTHLIKTRGQQVTLRCSPKSGHDTVSWYQQALGQGPQFIFQYYEEEERQRGNFPDRFSGHQFPNYSSELNVNALLLGDSALYLCASSLKGGVQPQHFGDGTRLSIL.

The chain employs TRBV6-6 and TRBJ1-1; the D is unclear. Per the germline V gene, CDR1 is MNHNY and CDR2 is SVGAGI (reference sequence). This CDR3 comprises 11 residues. The ends were cut back, 5 bases at V and 6 bases at J, with 7 bases in the middle. The CDR3 reads CASSPPAEAFF. CDR3 in DNA: TGTGCCAGCAGTCCCCCCGCTGAAGCTTTCTTT.

This sequence joins TRBV13 and TRBJ2-1; 14 bases match TRBD2. After removal of 9 bases from V and 1 base from J, the junction contained 2 bases not matched to a gene. The CDR3 consists of 15 residues. The germline CDR1 and CDR2 sequences are PRHDT and FYEKMQ (reference sequence). CDR3 protein: CARGTSGSSYNEQFF. The CDR3 DNA reads as TGTGCCAGGGGGACTAGCGGGAGTTCCTACAATGAGCAGTTCTTC.

The chain joins TRBV25-1 to TRBJ1-2; tentative D call: TRBD1 (5 bases). The germline V and J ends were trimmed by 0 bases and 4 bases, with 12 bases remaining between them. The CDR3 runs 15 residues. Per the germline V gene, CDR1 is MGHDK and CDR2 is SYGVNS. CDR3 amino acids: CASSEYRGRSYGYTF. The CDR3 coding sequence is TGTGCCAGCAGTGAATATAGGGGCAGGAGCTATGGCTACACCTTC.

V and J are TRBV7-2 and TRBJ2-3, with TRBD2 matching over 7 bases. The germline V gene has CDR1 SGHTA and CDR2 FQGNSA. The CDR3 length is 14 residues. The V segment lost 11 bases and the J segment 0 bases; nucleotides outside the gene matches: 8. The CDR3 nucleotides read TGTGCCTCAGGTCGGGAGGTCAGCACAGATACGCAGTATTTT. Amino acids: CASGREVSTDTQYF.

The rearrangement joins TRBV28 to TRBJ2-3; 7 bases map to TRBD1. V gave up 4 bases and J gave up 0 bases; unmatched junction bases: 4. Germline V gene lookup returns CDR1 MDHEN and CDR2 SYDVKM. The CDR3 sequence is 15 residues long. In DNA, the CDR3 is TGTGCCAGCAGTTCCCGGGACAGAAGCACAGATACGCAGTATTTT. Protein sequence: CASSSRDRSTDTQYF.

This chain connects TRBV4-3 to TRBJ2-3; TRBD1 aligns across 8 bases. From germline, CDR1 is LGHNA and CDR2 YSLEER. V shed 1 base and J 5 bases; nucleotides not matched to a gene: 8. The CDR3 runs to 16 residues. The CDR3: CASSQGTGYEEDTQYF. CDR3 nucleotide sequence: TGCGCCAGCAGCCAAGGGACAGGGTACGAGGAAGATACGCAGTATTTT.